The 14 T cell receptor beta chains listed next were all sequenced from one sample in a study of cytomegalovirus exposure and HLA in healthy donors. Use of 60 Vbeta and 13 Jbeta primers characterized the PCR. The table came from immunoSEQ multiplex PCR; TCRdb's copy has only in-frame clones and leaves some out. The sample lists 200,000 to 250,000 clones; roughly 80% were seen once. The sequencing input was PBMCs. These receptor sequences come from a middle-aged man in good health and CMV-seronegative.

Here the CDR3 reads CASSLEDRKGQPQHF. The CDR3 nucleotides read TGCGCCAGCAGCCTAGAGGACAGGAAAGGTCAGCCCCAGCATTTT. The rearrangement uses TRBV4-3 and TRBJ1-5, with 7 bases lining up with TRBD1. V shed 4 bases and J 6 bases; nucleotides not matched to a gene: 9. CDR3 length: 15 residues. The germline gives CDR1 LGHNA, CDR2 YSLEER.

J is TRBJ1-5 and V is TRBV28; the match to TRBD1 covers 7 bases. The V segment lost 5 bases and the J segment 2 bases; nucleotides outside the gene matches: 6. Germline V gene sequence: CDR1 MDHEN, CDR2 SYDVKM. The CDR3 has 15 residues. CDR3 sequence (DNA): TGTGCCAGCAGTCGGGCCACAGGGGGCAATCAGCCCCAGCATTTT. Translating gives CASSRATGGNQPQHF.

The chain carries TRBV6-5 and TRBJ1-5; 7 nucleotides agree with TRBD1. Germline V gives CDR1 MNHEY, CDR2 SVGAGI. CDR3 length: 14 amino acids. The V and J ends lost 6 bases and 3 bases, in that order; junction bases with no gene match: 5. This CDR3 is CASSRGQVNQPQHF. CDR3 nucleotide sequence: TGTGCCAGCAGCCGAGGACAGGTCAATCAGCCCCAGCATTTT.

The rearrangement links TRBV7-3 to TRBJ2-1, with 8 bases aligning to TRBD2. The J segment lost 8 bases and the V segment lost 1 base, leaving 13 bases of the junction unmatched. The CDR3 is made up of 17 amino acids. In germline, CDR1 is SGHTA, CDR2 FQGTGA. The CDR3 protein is CASSLMSGRALGDEQFF. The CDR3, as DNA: TGTGCCAGCAGCTTAATGTCCGGGAGGGCCTTAGGAGATGAGCAGTTCTTC.

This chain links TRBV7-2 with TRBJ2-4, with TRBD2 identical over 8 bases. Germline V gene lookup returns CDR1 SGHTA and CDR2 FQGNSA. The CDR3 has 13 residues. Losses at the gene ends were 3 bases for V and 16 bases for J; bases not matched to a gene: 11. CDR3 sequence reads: CASSFERGRGSYF. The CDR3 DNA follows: TGTGCCAGCAGCTTCGAGCGGGGGAGGGGGTCATACTTC.

CDR3 bases: TGTGCCAGCTACAGGGGAGGCACAGATACGCAGTATTTT. Translated: CASYRGGTDTQYF. This chain links TRBV13 with TRBJ2-3; 7 bases align to TRBD1. CDR3 length: 13 amino acids. Germline-derived CDR1 and CDR2 are PRHDT and FYEKMQ (reference sequence). With 8 bases clipped from V and 1 base from J, the junction kept 3 bases outside the gene matches.

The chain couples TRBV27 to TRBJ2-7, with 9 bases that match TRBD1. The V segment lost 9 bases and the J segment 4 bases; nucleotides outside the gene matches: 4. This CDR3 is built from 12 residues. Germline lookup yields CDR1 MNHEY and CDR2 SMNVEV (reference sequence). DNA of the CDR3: TGTGCCAGTGGGACAGGGACTTACGAGCAGTACTTC. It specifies CASGTGTYEQYF.

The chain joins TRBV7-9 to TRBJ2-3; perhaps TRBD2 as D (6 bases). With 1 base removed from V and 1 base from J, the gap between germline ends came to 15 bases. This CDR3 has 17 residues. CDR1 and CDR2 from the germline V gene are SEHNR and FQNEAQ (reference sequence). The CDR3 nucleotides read TGTGCCAGCAGCTTAGGGCGGGGACCCAAGCGCACAGATACGCAGTATTTT. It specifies CASSLGRGPKRTDTQYF.

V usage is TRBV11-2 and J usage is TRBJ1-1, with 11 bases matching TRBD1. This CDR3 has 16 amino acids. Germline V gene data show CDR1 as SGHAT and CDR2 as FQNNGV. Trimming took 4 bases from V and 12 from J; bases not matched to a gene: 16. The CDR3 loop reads CASSSIPFPGQGVTFF. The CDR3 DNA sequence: TGTGCCAGCAGCTCTATACCCTTTCCGGGACAGGGGGTGACTTTCTTT.

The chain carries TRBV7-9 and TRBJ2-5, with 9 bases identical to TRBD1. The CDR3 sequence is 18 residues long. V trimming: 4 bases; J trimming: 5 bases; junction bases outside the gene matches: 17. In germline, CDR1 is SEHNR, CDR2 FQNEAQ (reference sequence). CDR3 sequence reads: CASSSITSSTGGMETQYF. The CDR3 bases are TGTGCCAGCAGCTCCATTACCTCCTCCACAGGGGGCATGGAGACCCAGTACTTC.

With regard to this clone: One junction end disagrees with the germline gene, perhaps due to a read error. The DNA for the CDR3 is TGTGCCAGCAGTTTAGAAACAGGGTATGGAGACACCATATATTTT. It specifies CASSLETGYGDTIYF. The J gene is TRBJ1-3, the V gene TRBV28, with D possibly matching TRBD1 (6 bases). The V gene's germline CDR1 is MDHEN and CDR2 SYDVKM. The CDR3 totals 15 residues.

The CDR3 DNA is TGTGCCAGTAGTATTGGGGGCCGGGACCTAAGATATTATGGCTACACCTTC. Encoded protein: CASSIGGRDLRYYGYTF. V usage is TRBV19 and J usage is TRBJ1-2, with D perhaps TRBD1 (6 bases). With 3 bases removed from V and 5 bases from J, the gap between germline ends came to 22 bases. Looked up from germline, CDR1 is LNHDA and CDR2 is SQIVND (reference sequence). The CDR3 is 17 amino acids.

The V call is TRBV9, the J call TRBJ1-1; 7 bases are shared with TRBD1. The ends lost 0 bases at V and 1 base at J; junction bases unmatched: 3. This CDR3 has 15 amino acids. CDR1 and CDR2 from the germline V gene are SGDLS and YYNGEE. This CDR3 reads CASSVEGQPNTEAFF. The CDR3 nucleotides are TGTGCCAGCAGCGTAGAGGGACAGCCGAACACTGAAGCTTTCTTT.

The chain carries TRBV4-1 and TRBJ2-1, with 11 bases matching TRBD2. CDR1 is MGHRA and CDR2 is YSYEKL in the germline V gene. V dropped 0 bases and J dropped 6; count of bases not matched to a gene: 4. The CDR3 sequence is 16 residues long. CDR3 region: CASSQDPSGRSNEQFF. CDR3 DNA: TGCGCCAGCAGCCAAGATCCTAGCGGGAGGTCCAATGAGCAGTTCTTC.